A single sample is the source of the 2 T cell receptor beta chains below, sequenced in a study of blood T cell repertoires in COVID-19. Profiled with immunoSEQ multiplex PCR; TCRdb holds only in-frame clones, not every one. This repertoire shows roughly 300,000 clones, around 81% found once; its top ten account for just under 3%. Sequences were obtained from peripheral blood. Every receptor here comes from a woman in her sixties with active or convalescent COVID-19.

The CDR3 bases are TGTGCCAGCAGTCGTCTTGACAGGGGGCCCTACGAGCAGTACTTC. The encoded protein is CASSRLDRGPYEQYF. The chain has TRBV6-5 and TRBJ2-7; 10 nucleotides align to TRBD1. CDR1 is MNHEY and CDR2 is SVGAGI in the germline V gene. The CDR3 runs to 15 residues. Trimming at V came to 5 bases and at J to 2 bases, leaving 6 bases not matched to a gene.

The chain is built from TRBV4-3 and TRBJ1-2; D call uncertain. Trimming cost V 2 bases and J 2 bases, with 12 bases left between them. The germline V gene has CDR1 LGHNA and CDR2 YSLEER. CDR3 length: 15 amino acids. The CDR3 DNA reads as TGCGCCAGCAGCCAATTGGAGACTACCAACTATGGCTACACCTTC. Its translation: CASSQLETTNYGYTF.